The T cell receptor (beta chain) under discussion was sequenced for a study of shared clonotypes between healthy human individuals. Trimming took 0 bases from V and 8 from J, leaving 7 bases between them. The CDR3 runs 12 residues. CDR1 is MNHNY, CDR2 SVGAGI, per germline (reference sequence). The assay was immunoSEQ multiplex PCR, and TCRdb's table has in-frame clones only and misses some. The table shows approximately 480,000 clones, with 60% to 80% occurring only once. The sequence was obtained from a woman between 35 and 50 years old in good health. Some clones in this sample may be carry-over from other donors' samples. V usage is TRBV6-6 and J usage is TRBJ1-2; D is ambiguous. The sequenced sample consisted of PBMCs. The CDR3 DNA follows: TGTGCCAGCAGTTACTCACGAGAGGGCTACACCTTC. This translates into CASSYSREGYTF.